The 32 T cell receptor beta chains below were found in one sample sequenced in a study of cytomegalovirus exposure and HLA in healthy donors. With 60 Vbeta and 13 Jbeta primers, the PCR was carried out. Produced via immunoSEQ multiplex PCR; TCRdb's table is partial and in-frame only. The table records about 120,000 clones, approximately 80% of them present only once. Input material: PBMCs. These receptors originate from a woman aged 25 to 45 in good health and CMV-seronegative.

The chain is built from TRBV5-4 and TRBJ2-3, with TRBD2 identical over 8 bases. This CDR3 comprises 13 residues. Germline loops: CDR1 SGHNT, CDR2 YYREEE (reference sequence). DNA for the CDR3: TGTGCAGCCAAGCGGGAGAGCACAGATACGCAGTATTTT. It codes for CAAKRESTDTQYF.

This clone was picked up one time. The DNA for the CDR3 is TGTGCCAGCAGCTTAGCCGACAGTGCTACTAATGAAAAACTGTTTTTT. It encodes CASSLADSATNEKLFF. V usage is TRBV7-8 and J usage is TRBJ1-4, with D tentatively TRBD1 (5 bases). Trimming removed 0 bases at V and 2 bases at J, with 10 bases between. Germline V gives CDR1 SGHVS, CDR2 FQNEAQ. The length of the CDR3 is 16 residues.

This chain uses TRBV7-9 with TRBJ2-5; 11 bases map to TRBD1. The J call is uncertain, as TRBJ2-7 better fits the DNA end. The germline gives CDR1 SEHNR, CDR2 FQNEAQ (reference sequence). CDR3 length: 13 amino acids. CDR3 bases: TGTGCCAGCGGACAGGGGGCGGGCTACGAGCAGTACTTC. Translated, it gives CASGQGAGYEQYF.

The chain joins TRBV1 to TRBJ2-5; the D call TRBD2 from the table was never checked on the DNA. TRBV1 is a pseudogene segment. This CDR3 has 16 amino acids. The chain's CDR3 is CTSSQDEGGGQETQYF. The CDR3 DNA is TGCACCAGCAGCCAAGACGAGGGAGGGGGGCAAGAGACCCAGTACTTC.

The gene calls are TRBV9 and TRBJ1-1, with a weak D call TRBD1 (5 bases). Deletions cut 4 bases from V and 0 bases from J, with 16 bases between. Germline values: CDR1 SGDLS, CDR2 YYNGEE. This CDR3 is 16 amino acids long. CDR3: CASSPMGGVMNTEAFF. The CDR3 region has the DNA TGTGCCAGCAGCCCTATGGGAGGGGTCATGAACACTGAAGCTTTCTTT.

The DNA of the CDR3 is TGTGCCAGCAGCTTGACTAGCACGAACTACGAGCAGTACTTC. Translation gives CASSLTSTNYEQYF. The chain has TRBV5-4 and TRBJ2-7; a possible D gene is TRBD2 (6 bases). V was cut by 1 base and J by 3 bases, with 11 bases left in between. Germline loops: CDR1 SGHNT, CDR2 YYREEE (reference sequence). The CDR3 covers 14 residues.

The chain links TRBV14 to TRBJ1-2; D perhaps matches TRBD1 (6 bases). With 1 base removed from V and 4 bases from J, the gap between germline ends came to 10 bases. The CDR3 covers 14 residues. Germline CDR1 and CDR2: SGHDN and FVKESK. CDR3 sequence: CASSQAGVGYGYTF. CDR3 nucleotides: TGTGCCAGCAGCCAAGCAGGGGTGGGCTATGGCTACACCTTC.

V and J are TRBV25-1 and TRBJ1-1; D is undetermined. Germline CDR1 reads MGHDK; CDR2 reads SYGVNS. Trimming shortened V by 6 bases and J by 3 bases, and 11 bases separated the two germline ends. The CDR3 extends over 13 amino acids. The DNA of the CDR3 is TGTGCCAGCAGCCCCCCAGCGGACACTGAAGCTTTCTTT. It codes for CASSPPADTEAFF.

This chain links TRBV5-1 with TRBJ2-7; 7 bases are shared with TRBD2. The CDR3 is 15 residues long. Germline V CDR1 and CDR2: SGHRS, YFSETQ. The J segment lost 0 bases and the V segment lost 4 bases, leaving 7 bases of the junction unmatched. This chain's CDR3 is CASSRVSGNSYEQYF. The CDR3, as DNA: TGCGCCAGCAGCCGGGTGAGCGGGAACTCCTACGAGCAGTACTTC.

This sequence joins TRBV19 and TRBJ2-1, with 9 bases fitting TRBD2. The CDR3 length is 15 residues. V trimming: 6 bases; J trimming: 12 bases; junction bases outside the gene matches: 15. The germline CDR1 and CDR2 sequences are LNHDA and SQIVND (reference sequence). In DNA form, the CDR3 reads TGTGCCAGTAGCGCCCCGGGGACTAGCCTTTGTGCGCAGTTCTTC. Its translation is CASSAPGTSLCAQFF.

The rearrangement uses TRBV2 and TRBJ1-4, with 7 bases matching TRBD1. Per the germline V gene, CDR1 is SNHLY and CDR2 is FYNNEI. Trimming removed 6 bases from V and 8 bases from J; junction bases left unmatched: 9. The CDR3 totals 14 residues. The CDR3 nucleotides read TGTGCCAGCAGGGAGACAGGGAGAGGGGAAAAACTGTTTTTT. Translating gives CASRETGRGEKLFF. The variable domain in full, completed from reference TRBV2 and TRBJ1-4, reads EPEVTQTPSHQVTQMGQEVILRCVPISNHLYFYWYRQILGQKVEFLVSFYNNEISEKSEIFDDQFSVERPDGSNFTLKIRSTKLEDSAMYFCASRETGRGEKLFFGSGTQLSVL.

The chain recombines TRBV15 with TRBJ1-2, with 9 bases lining up with TRBD1. Germline loops: CDR1 LNHNV, CDR2 YYDKDF (reference sequence). The CDR3 spans 14 residues. After removal of 4 bases from V and 10 bases from J, the junction contained 10 bases not matched to a gene. The CDR3 DNA reads as TGTGCCACCAGCACCCGGGGACAGGGTAATGACTACACCTTC. Amino acid sequence: CATSTRGQGNDYTF.

The rearrangement links TRBV7-6 to TRBJ2-2, with D possibly matching TRBD2 (6 bases). Trimming pared 0 bases from V and 3 bases from J, leaving 11 bases between. The CDR3 contains 16 residues. Per the germline V gene, CDR1 is SGHVS and CDR2 is FNYEAQ. CDR3 bases: TGTGCCAGCAGCTTAGCGCCGGTAGCGGACACCGGGGAGCTGTTTTTT. Translating it yields CASSLAPVADTGELFF.

This chain uses TRBV2 with TRBJ2-6, with TRBD1 as a possible D gene (5 bases). The germline V and J ends were trimmed by 6 bases and 4 bases, with 13 bases remaining between them. This CDR3 is built from 15 residues. Germline CDR1 SNHLY, CDR2 FYNNEI. CDR3 DNA: TGTGCCAGCAGCCCGGACATAACAGGGGCCAACGTCCTGACTTTC. Amino acids: CASSPDITGANVLTF.

The rearrangement joins TRBV5-4 to TRBJ2-1, with no clear D. Germline CDR1 SGHNT, CDR2 YYREEE (reference sequence). CDR3 length equals 16 residues. Trimming pared 1 base from V and 0 bases from J, leaving 11 bases between. DNA for the CDR3: TGTGCCAGCAGCTTGTCCCGAATTAGCTCCTACAATGAGCAGTTCTTC. This sequence encodes CASSLSRISSYNEQFF.

The chain links TRBV21-1 to TRBJ2-3; the table assigns TRBD2, which was not confirmed against the DNA. TRBV21-1 is a known pseudogene. The CDR3 loop spans 15 amino acids. The chain's CDR3 is CASSRASGSTDTQYF. In nucleotides, the CDR3 is TGTGCCAGCAGCCGAGCTTCCGGGTCGACGGATACGCAGTATTTT.

The rearrangement uses TRBV19 and TRBJ2-5; 10 bases match TRBD2. CDR1 LNHDA and CDR2 SQIVND come from the germline V gene (reference sequence). Trimming at V came to 2 bases and at J to 5 bases, leaving 5 bases not matched to a gene. This CDR3 contains 15 residues. CDR3: CASSISGRVRETQYF. The CDR3 nucleotides are TGTGCCAGTAGTATAAGCGGGAGGGTGAGGGAGACCCAGTACTTC.

This chain uses TRBV28 with TRBJ2-7, with D maybe TRBD2 (5 bases). The CDR3 has 13 amino acids. Trimming removed 5 bases at V and 7 bases at J, with 15 bases between. Germline values: CDR1 MDHEN, CDR2 SYDVKM. The CDR3 DNA follows: TGTGCCAGCAGTGTAGGATTCCGGGGTGAGCAGTACTTC. Protein: CASSVGFRGEQYF.

This clone occurred once. The chain links TRBV21-1 to TRBJ2-3; no DNA check was done on the table's D call, TRBD2. TRBV21-1 is reported as a pseudogene. The CDR3 consists of 21 residues. The DNA of the CDR3 is TGTGCCAGCAGCAGAAATCCAATCCCCCGACTAGCGGGAGTGGGCACAGATACGCAGTATTTT. Protein: CASSRNPIPRLAGVGTDTQYF.

The chain joins TRBV28 to TRBJ2-6; D gene unclear. V lost 3 bases to trimming and J lost 0 bases, with 6 bases between them. The germline V gene has CDR1 MDHEN and CDR2 SYDVKM. The CDR3 is made up of 15 amino acids. This CDR3 reads CASSLRVSGANVLTF. The CDR3 DNA reads TGTGCCAGCAGTTTGAGAGTCTCTGGGGCCAACGTCCTGACTTTC. The whole variable domain, remainder taken from reference TRBV28 and TRBJ2-6, is DVKVTQSSRYLVKRTGEKVFLECVQDMDHENMFWYRQDPGLGLRLIYFSYDVKMKEKGDIPEGYSVSREKKERFSLILESASTNQTSMYLCASSLRVSGANVLTFGAGSRLTVL.

The V and J genes are TRBV4-3 and TRBJ2-5, with 10 bases lining up with TRBD2. After removal of 2 bases from V and 4 bases from J, the junction contained 10 bases not matched to a gene. The CDR3 totals 17 residues. Germline V lookup: CDR1 LGHNA, CDR2 YSLEER. The CDR3 nucleotides are TGCGCCAGCAGCCAAAGATCAGCGGGAGGGCCGGGAGAGACCCAGTACTTC. Amino acid sequence: CASSQRSAGGPGETQYF.

The gene calls are TRBV28 and TRBJ1-1; 8 nucleotides agree with TRBD1. V lost 3 bases, J lost 11 bases, and 8 bases stayed unmatched. Germline CDR1 and CDR2: MDHEN and SYDVKM. The CDR3 has 13 residues. As DNA, the CDR3 is TGTGCCAGCAGTTTGGACAGGGACTATGGGGCTTTCTTT. The encoded protein is CASSLDRDYGAFF.

The V gene is TRBV28, the J gene TRBJ1-3; D is ambiguous. From germline, CDR1 is MDHEN and CDR2 SYDVKM. The CDR3 spans 14 residues. V gave up 7 bases and J gave up 0 bases, with 10 bases separating them. In DNA form, the CDR3 reads TGTGCCAGCACTCCGGGTGGCTCTGGAAACACCATATATTTT. Amino acid sequence: CASTPGGSGNTIYF.

This chain connects TRBV5-3 to TRBJ1-1, with D hard to call. TRBV5-3 is given ORF status, its function remaining uncertain. Trimming took off 0 bases at V and 10 bases at J, with 10 bases between the two ends. The CDR3 has 12 amino acids. CDR3 region: CARSLGFSGAFF. The CDR3 nucleotides read TGTGCCAGAAGCTTGGGGTTTTCGGGAGCTTTCTTT.

The rearrangement uses TRBV28 and TRBJ1-5, with D possibly TRBD1 on 6 matching bases. The CDR3 has 16 residues. Germline-derived CDR1 and CDR2 are MDHEN and SYDVKM. V lost 6 bases and J 2 bases, leaving 17 bases between the germline ends. DNA for the CDR3: TGTGCCAGCAGCCCCCACCTACAGGGAGGCAATCAGCCCCAGCATTTT. This translates into CASSPHLQGGNQPQHF.

The chain carries TRBV19 and TRBJ2-3; tentatively, D is TRBD1 (6 bases). Germline V lookup: CDR1 LNHDA, CDR2 SQIVND (reference sequence). V lost 5 bases, J lost 5 bases, and 11 bases lay in between. This CDR3 is built from 13 residues. CDR3: CASSVQGVDTQYF. Written as DNA, the CDR3 is TGTGCCAGTAGTGTACAGGGAGTAGATACGCAGTATTTT.

The chain joins TRBV5-4 to TRBJ2-7; TRBD2 matches 10 bases. V lost 2 bases and J lost 5; bases outside the gene matches: 10. The length of the CDR3 is 16 residues. CDR1 is SGHNT and CDR2 is YYREEE in the germline V gene (reference sequence). In DNA, the CDR3 is TGTGCCAGCAGCTTAAGGAAGCGGGAGGGCCGCAACGAGCAGTACTTC. As protein: CASSLRKREGRNEQYF.

The rearrangement links TRBV14 to TRBJ2-7, with 7 bases lining up with TRBD2. The germline gives CDR1 SGHDN, CDR2 FVKESK. The CDR3 length is 20 residues. The V and J ends lost 0 bases and 7 bases, in that order; junction bases with no gene match: 24. The CDR3 spells CASSQESPEEARELVGEQYF. CDR3 in DNA: TGTGCCAGCAGCCAAGAGTCCCCTGAGGAGGCGCGGGAGTTGGTGGGTGAGCAGTACTTC.

The genes are TRBV19 and TRBJ2-3; 13 positions agree with TRBD2. The CDR3 runs 15 residues. Unmatched junction bases numbered 2, after V lost 5 bases and J lost 3 bases. CDR1 is LNHDA, CDR2 SQIVND, per germline (reference sequence). The CDR3 region is CASSLGLAGTDTQYF. CDR3 DNA: TGTGCCAGTAGTCTGGGACTAGCGGGAACAGATACGCAGTATTTT. The whole variable domain, filled in from reference TRBV19 and TRBJ2-3, reads DGGITQSPKYLFRKEGQNVTLSCEQNLNHDAMYWYRQDPGQGLRLIYYSQIVNDFQKGDIAEGYSVSREKKESFPLTVTSAQKNPTAFYLCASSLGLAGTDTQYFGPGTRLTVL.

The CDR3 region has the DNA TGTGCCAGCAGTTTAGTAGGAAGGGGACAGGGCGATGGCTACACCTTC. Its protein product is CASSLVGRGQGDGYTF. V usage is TRBV28 and J usage is TRBJ1-2, with 9 nucleotides matching TRBD1. The CDR3 spans 16 residues. The germline V gene has CDR1 MDHEN and CDR2 SYDVKM. J lost 6 bases, V lost 2 bases, and 10 bases had no gene match.

The chain carries TRBV2 and TRBJ2-2; possible D gene TRBD1, 6 bases. Trimming left V 3 bases short and J 3 bases short, with 11 bases between. Looked up from germline, CDR1 is SNHLY and CDR2 is FYNNEI. The CDR3 consists of 15 residues. The CDR3 DNA follows: TGTGCCAGCAGTGAGGGGGCGGAATACACCGGGGAGCTGTTTTTT. This sequence encodes CASSEGAEYTGELFF.

This clone came up once. DNA for the CDR3: TGTGCCGGGATGCAGGGCGGATACACTGAAGCTTTCTTT. Translating it yields CAGMQGGYTEAFF. V usage is TRBV28 and J usage is TRBJ1-1; D is possibly TRBD1 (5 bases). CDR1 is MDHEN, CDR2 SYDVKM, per germline. This CDR3 has 13 residues. V was cut by 11 bases and J by 3 bases, with 16 bases left in between.